A single sample gave rise to the 2 T cell receptor beta chains below, sequenced in a study of blood T cell repertoires in COVID-19. The table came from immunoSEQ multiplex PCR; TCRdb's copy has only in-frame clones and leaves some out. The data contain 250,000 or so clones, 88% of them seen just once; the ten biggest clones take up 6.3%. Sequences were obtained from peripheral blood. Source of these receptors: a woman in her 30s with COVID-19, enrolled during active disease.

J is TRBJ1-1 and V is TRBV27, with D unresolved. The CDR3 totals 15 residues. Germline V CDR1 and CDR2: MNHEY, SMNVEV (reference sequence). V was pared by 6 bases and J by 4 bases, with 18 bases between. In DNA form, the CDR3 reads TGTGCCAGCAGGGTCGCCGAGGGAAGGAGCACTGAAGCTTTCTTT. Its translation: CASRVAEGRSTEAFF.

V gene TRBV24-1 combines with J gene TRBJ2-7; tentatively, D is TRBD1 (5 bases). V lost 4 bases, J lost 6 bases, and 12 bases lay in between. Germline V gene lookup returns CDR1 KGHDR and CDR2 SFDVKD. This CDR3 has 13 residues. The CDR3 sequence is CATSEPDSLEQYV. The CDR3, as DNA: TGTGCCACCAGTGAACCCGACAGTCTCGAGCAGTACGTC.